The next 10 T cell receptor beta chains were all read from a single sample in a study of control samples from healthy donors and cancer patients. Profiled with immunoSEQ multiplex PCR; TCRdb holds only in-frame clones, not every one. The repertoire holds under 200,000 clones, with 85% to 95% as singletons. Sequenced material: blood. Receptors originate from a woman between 40 and 50 years old in good health.

This clone was seen only once. The J gene is TRBJ2-5, the V gene TRBV7-8; D call uncertain. The germline V and J ends were trimmed by 1 base and 4 bases, with 10 bases remaining between them. Germline V lookup: CDR1 SGHVS, CDR2 FQNEAQ. The CDR3 has 14 amino acids. The CDR3 nucleotides are TGTGCCAGCAGCTTAGTCGTGAAGGGAGAGACCCAGTACTTC. This gives the protein CASSLVVKGETQYF.

V and J are TRBV2 and TRBJ1-2, with 8 bases that match TRBD1. This CDR3 has 14 amino acids. J gave up 10 bases and V 1 base, and 8 bases lay outside the gene matches. CDR1 and CDR2 from the germline V gene are SNHLY and FYNNEI. The DNA for the CDR3 is TGTGCCAGCAGTGAAGGAGGGACAGGCCGATACTACACCTTC. It yields the protein CASSEGGTGRYYTF.

This chain joins TRBV19 and TRBJ1-6, with 9 bases aligning to TRBD1. The CDR3 extends over 16 amino acids. The J segment lost 7 bases and the V segment lost 4 bases, leaving 8 bases of the junction unmatched. Germline CDR1 and CDR2: LNHDA and SQIVND (reference sequence). CDR3 in DNA: TGTGCCAGTAGTACAACGGGACAGGGAGGGAATTCACCCCTCCACTTT. This sequence encodes CASSTTGQGGNSPLHF.

The CDR3 loop reads CASSRYGQGSNEKLFF. CDR3 bases: TGTGCCAGCAGCCGTTACGGACAGGGCTCTAATGAAAAACTGTTTTTT. The chain combines TRBV3-1 (or the pseudogene TRBV3-2) with TRBJ1-4, with 8 bases lining up with TRBD1. The CDR3 is 16 amino acids. The germline V gene has CDR1 LGHDT and CDR2 YNNKEL (reference sequence). The V segment lost 4 bases and the J segment 3 bases; nucleotides outside the gene matches: 7.

The V and J genes are TRBV30 and TRBJ2-1, with 9 positions matching TRBD2. The CDR3 runs to 14 residues. Germline V lookup: CDR1 GTSNPN, CDR2 SVGIG (reference sequence). V was clipped by 1 base and J by 8 bases; unmatched bases: 6. The CDR3 spells CAWSEVIAGDEQFF. The DNA for the CDR3 is TGTGCCTGGAGTGAGGTTATAGCGGGAGATGAGCAGTTCTTC.

V and J are TRBV7-9 and TRBJ2-7; TRBD2 matches at 7 bases. The germline V gene encodes CDR1 SEHNR and CDR2 FQNEAQ (reference sequence). Trimming removed 2 bases from V and 1 base from J; junction bases left unmatched: 8. The CDR3 runs 16 residues. CDR3 nucleotides: TGTGCCAGCAGCTTAAACCGGGGGAGGGCTTCCTACGAGCAGTACTTC. It codes for CASSLNRGRASYEQYF.

The chain carries TRBV14 and TRBJ2-1; 8 bases agree with TRBD2. V shed 4 bases, J shed 2 bases, and the junction held 4 bases outside the gene matches. CDR1 and CDR2 (germline): SGHDN, FVKESK. The CDR3 runs 15 residues. CDR3 DNA sequence: TGTGCCAGCAGCCGCACCGGGGGGGCCTACAATGAGCAGTTCTTC. Amino acid sequence: CASSRTGGAYNEQFF.

The CDR3 sequence: CASSLGQNTEAFF. The CDR3 DNA sequence: TGTGCCAGCAGCTTAGGCCAGAACACTGAAGCTTTCTTT. The chain has TRBV7-2 and TRBJ1-1; unclear D gene. The CDR3 length is 13 residues. Deletions cut 1 base from V and 1 base from J, with 4 bases between. Germline V gives CDR1 SGHTA, CDR2 FQGNSA.

This clone showed up just a few times. CDR3 bases: TGTGCCAGCAGCTTAGTGGGTTCAGCGGTTAGCAATCAGCCCCAGCATTTT. Residues: CASSLVGSAVSNQPQHF. The chain recombines TRBV7-9 with TRBJ1-5; D is unresolved. V was pared by 1 base and J by 0 bases, with 13 bases between. This CDR3 spans 17 amino acids. Germline-derived CDR1 and CDR2 are SEHNR and FQNEAQ (reference sequence).

The chain uses TRBV13 and TRBJ1-2; D is uncertain. This CDR3 is 13 amino acids long. The V gene lost 5 bases and the J gene lost 4 bases, with 11 bases spanning the gap. The V gene's germline CDR1 is PRHDT and CDR2 FYEKMQ (reference sequence). The CDR3, as DNA: TGTGCCAGCAGCCCAGGACTAAGCTATGGCTACACCTTC. This sequence encodes CASSPGLSYGYTF.